This T cell receptor (beta chain) was identified during a study of blood T cell repertoires in COVID-19. Germline CDR1 reads MDHEN; CDR2 reads SYDVKM. The CDR3 covers 17 residues. Trimming took off 1 base at V and 0 bases at J, with 12 bases between the two ends. Here immunoSEQ multiplex PCR was the method, and the copy in TCRdb shows in-frame clones only, minus some. The sample has a few hundred thousand clones, about 83% seen once. J is TRBJ1-4 and V is TRBV28; D remains ambiguous. Sequencing was performed on peripheral blood. The sequence derives from a woman between 50 and 59 years old with acute or convalescent COVID-19. The CDR3, as DNA: TGTGCCAGCAGTTTATTTGGAGATTGGGCAACTAATGAAAAACTGTTTTTT. It is translated as CASSLFGDWATNEKLFF.